This record covers a single T cell receptor beta chain. No antigen is known for it. This sample was taken from a study of chemoradiotherapy in HPV16-positive cancers. Study as a whole: A couple of HPV16-positive patients' cells yielded candidate HPV-specific clones and common motifs. Points from the study as a whole: The functional HPV-specific definition rests on just a couple of HPV16-positive patients. Candidate HPV-specific clones and E7-related TCR motifs grew in tumor during treatment.

The table came from immunoSEQ multiplex PCR; TCRdb's copy has only in-frame clones and leaves some out. The repertoire holds tens of thousands of clones, with 86% as singletons. Samples were taken several times over chemoradiotherapy. This CDR3 region has 16 residues. Germline CDR1 reads LNHDA; CDR2 reads SQIVND (reference sequence). V was pared by 5 bases and J by 0 bases, with 7 bases of the junction left unmatched. The chain is built from TRBV19 and TRBJ2-1; 7 nucleotides align to TRBD2. The receptor comes from a human donor with HPV-associated anogenital cancer. The sample in question was blood, obtained from a patient who underwent chemoradiotherapy. The chain's CDR3 is CASSPGTTSSYNEQFF. DNA for the CDR3: TGTGCCAGTAGTCCCGGGACTACGTCCTCCTACAATGAGCAGTTCTTC.